This TCR beta chain came from a study of blood T cell repertoires in COVID-19. Study-wide context: Sites in the United States, Italy and Spain provided acute and convalescent COVID-19 samples. From T cells, B-cell-depleted T cells, or PBMCs came the material, which was cDNA or gDNA.

Germline-derived CDR1 and CDR2 are LGHDT and YNNKEL (reference sequence). Trimming cost V 1 base and J 9 bases, with 13 bases left between them. The CDR3 is 14 amino acids. Authors' methods: Reference gene primer amplification gave nucleated cell count estimates. The method was immunoSEQ multiplex PCR; TCRdb's version includes in-frame clones alone and lacks a portion of them. V, J and clone size were drawn from that table, and D and trimming were deduced from the DNA. The sample shows about 56,000 clones, about 91% of them seen only once. Seattle researchers signed up patients amid active infection and tracked them longitudinally.

The TCR originated in a woman aged 55 to 70 with COVID-19, enrolled during active disease. The chain has TRBV3-1 (or the pseudogene TRBV3-2) and TRBJ1-5; no reliable D call. Sequencing was carried out using peripheral blood. The chain's CDR3 is CASSQAGKGGPQHF. The DNA for the CDR3 is TGTGCCAGCAGCCAAGCCGGGAAAGGCGGGCCCCAGCATTTT.